Below, 19 T cell receptor beta chains from the same sample are listed, as sequenced in a study of T cell responses to AZD1222 COVID-19 vaccine. Clones were read by immunoSEQ multiplex PCR, and TCRdb kept only the in-frame ones, dropping some. Of some 92,000 clones listed, roughly nine tenths are singletons. The specimen comprised peripheral blood, sampled on day 0 of AZD1222 vaccination. Receptors originate from an adult in good health.

The table lists this clone with a few counts. The chain carries TRBV2 and TRBJ1-1, with D unclear. Germline V CDR1 and CDR2: SNHLY, FYNNEI. Trimming removed 4 bases from V and 2 bases from J, with 5 bases in between. This CDR3 contains 12 residues. For the CDR3, the DNA is TGTGCCAGCAGTGGAGGTAACACTGAAGCTTTCTTT. Translation: CASSGGNTEAFF. Combining the CDR3 with reference TRBV2 and TRBJ1-1 gives the whole variable domain EPEVTQTPSHQVTQMGQEVILRCVPISNHLYFYWYRQILGQKVEFLVSFYNNEISEKSEIFDDQFSVERPDGSNFTLKIRSTKLEDSAMYFCASSGGNTEAFFGQGTRLTVV.

The chain combines TRBV10-3 with TRBJ2-5; 12 nucleotides line up with TRBD1. Looked up from germline, CDR1 is ENHRY and CDR2 is SYGVKD. CDR3 length equals 15 residues. Unmatched junction bases numbered 4, after V lost 4 bases and J lost 4 bases. DNA of the CDR3: TGTGCCATCAGTGCACCGGGACAGGGGGCAGAGACCCAGTACTTC. This codes for CAISAPGQGAETQYF.

The V gene is TRBV5-1, the J gene TRBJ2-7; 10 bases are shared with TRBD2. The CDR3 has 15 residues. The V and J ends lost 4 bases and 5 bases, in that order; junction bases with no gene match: 9. CDR1 and CDR2 (germline): SGHRS, YFSETQ. The CDR3 coding sequence is TGCGCCAGCAGCACTGGCACGCTAGCGGGAGACGAGCAGTACTTC. Its translation is CASSTGTLAGDEQYF.

This clone appeared once. This chain uses TRBV4-3 with TRBJ2-1; TRBD2 matches at 8 bases. The germline gives CDR1 LGHNA, CDR2 YSLEER. This CDR3 contains 16 residues. V trimming: 0 bases; J trimming: 3 bases; junction bases outside the gene matches: 4. The DNA for the CDR3 is TGCGCCAGCAGCCAAGATTGGCGGGGGGTCTACAATGAGCAGTTCTTC. Encoded protein: CASSQDWRGVYNEQFF.

This chain uses TRBV5-1 with TRBJ1-2; 10 nucleotides agree with TRBD1. The ends lost 4 bases at V and 7 bases at J; junction bases unmatched: 10. Germline V gene sequence: CDR1 SGHRS, CDR2 YFSETQ. CDR3 length: 15 residues. CDR3: CASSLSGTGDVGYTF. The CDR3 bases are TGCGCCAGCAGCCTGTCCGGGACAGGGGATGTTGGCTACACCTTC.

This chain joins TRBV18 and TRBJ1-1; D is unclear. In germline, CDR1 is KGHSH, CDR2 LQKENI. There are 15 residues in the CDR3. V was pared by 6 bases and J by 5 bases, with 19 bases between. In nucleotides, the CDR3 is TGTGCCAGCTCGTTCCCCGGGTCCCCTCGGACTGAAGCTTTCTTT. Its translation is CASSFPGSPRTEAFF.

The chain joins TRBV7-8 to TRBJ2-1; 9 nucleotides line up with TRBD2. Trimming at V came to 5 bases and at J to 6 bases, leaving 11 bases not matched to a gene. Germline V lookup: CDR1 SGHVS, CDR2 FQNEAQ. The CDR3 spans 16 residues. For the CDR3, the DNA is TGTGCCAGCAGCCCCTGGCGGGGGGGAGGGGCCAATGAGCAGTTCTTC. It codes for CASSPWRGGGANEQFF.

This sequence joins TRBV27 and TRBJ2-7; D uncertain. V was pared by 7 bases and J by 6 bases, with 13 bases between. From germline, CDR1 is MNHEY and CDR2 SMNVEV (reference sequence). The CDR3 spans 12 residues. As DNA, the CDR3 is TGTGCCAGCATGCGCGTATGGGGCGAGCAGTACTTC. Its protein product is CASMRVWGEQYF.

The V call is TRBV7-9, the J call TRBJ2-7, with a weak D call TRBD1 (5 bases). V was cut by 2 bases and J by 5 bases, with 10 bases left in between. This CDR3 comprises 13 residues. The germline CDR1 and CDR2 sequences are SEHNR and FQNEAQ (reference sequence). The CDR3 sequence: CASSLTQGNEQYF. As DNA, the CDR3 is TGTGCCAGCAGCTTAACTCAGGGAAACGAGCAGTACTTC.

This clone was detected a few times. V is TRBV5-8 and J is TRBJ1-2; 7 bases are shared with TRBD1. Germline V gene lookup returns CDR1 SGHTS and CDR2 YDEGEE. This CDR3 has 14 amino acids. The J segment lost 4 bases and the V segment lost 0 bases, leaving 3 bases of the junction unmatched. This CDR3 is CASSLAAGGYGYTF. The CDR3, as DNA: TGTGCCAGCAGCTTGGCCGCAGGGGGCTATGGCTACACCTTC.

The chain is built from TRBV27 and TRBJ1-2, with 8 bases that match TRBD1. CDR1 is MNHEY and CDR2 is SMNVEV in the germline V gene (reference sequence). Trimming cost V 1 base and J 2 bases; bases outside gene matches: 6. The CDR3 sequence is 16 residues long. The CDR3 sequence: CASSLFSGTGNYGYTF. The CDR3 DNA sequence: TGTGCCAGCAGTTTATTTAGCGGGACAGGAAACTATGGCTACACCTTC.

The rearrangement joins TRBV9 to TRBJ1-2; the D gene is possibly TRBD1 (6 bases). Germline assignment: CDR1 SGDLS and CDR2 YYNGEE. Trimming took off 4 bases at V and 8 bases at J, with 18 bases between the two ends. The CDR3 covers 14 residues. The CDR3 coding sequence is TGTGCCAGCAGCCTATTACAGGGTTCTGGCGGCTACACCTTC. Amino acid sequence: CASSLLQGSGGYTF.

This chain uses TRBV28 with TRBJ1-2, with D possibly being TRBD1 (6 bases). With 5 bases removed from V and 3 bases from J, the gap between germline ends came to 16 bases. The V gene's germline CDR1 is MDHEN and CDR2 SYDVKM. CDR3 length: 15 amino acids. CDR3 sequence: CASSPLRGAYYGYTF. The DNA for the CDR3 is TGTGCCAGCAGTCCCCTCAGGGGCGCGTACTATGGCTACACCTTC.

The rearrangement links TRBV2 to TRBJ1-1; 7 positions agree with TRBD1. Germline V gene lookup returns CDR1 SNHLY and CDR2 FYNNEI. There are 12 residues in the CDR3. The junction had 4 bases not matched to a gene; V was cut back by 3 bases and J by 9 bases. This CDR3 is CASSDYRGQAFF. As DNA, the CDR3 is TGTGCCAGCAGTGACTACAGGGGACAAGCTTTCTTT.

The chain recombines TRBV5-1 with TRBJ1-5; the match to TRBD1 covers 7 bases. The V segment lost 0 bases and the J segment 5 bases; nucleotides outside the gene matches: 2. The CDR3 extends over 14 amino acids. The germline V gene has CDR1 SGHRS and CDR2 YFSETQ. CDR3 in amino acids: CASSLGQGDQPQHF. The CDR3 region has the DNA TGCGCCAGCAGCTTGGGGCAGGGGGATCAGCCCCAGCATTTT.

V and J are TRBV27 and TRBJ1-2; possible D gene TRBD1, 6 bases. CDR1 is MNHEY and CDR2 is SMNVEV in the germline V gene (reference sequence). With 0 bases removed from V and 5 bases from J, the gap between germline ends came to 16 bases. The CDR3 is made up of 16 amino acids. As DNA, the CDR3 is TGTGCCAGCAGTTTATCCGGAGGGGCAGGGGCATATGGCTACACCTTC. It encodes CASSLSGGAGAYGYTF.

V gene TRBV4-3 combines with J gene TRBJ1-4; D is unresolved. CDR3 length: 15 residues. Germline V CDR1 and CDR2: LGHNA, YSLEER. The V gene lost 0 bases and the J gene lost 7 bases, with 12 bases spanning the gap. The CDR3 loop is CASSQDQVRFEKLFF. CDR3 nucleotides: TGCGCCAGCAGCCAAGATCAAGTACGTTTTGAAAAACTGTTTTTT.

V and J are TRBV27 and TRBJ1-2; D gene uncertain. CDR1 and CDR2 (germline): MNHEY, SMNVEV (reference sequence). This CDR3 has 14 residues. Trimming stripped 2 bases from V and 5 bases from J, with 12 bases between. CDR3: CASSLEGVGYGYTF. CDR3 nucleotides: TGTGCCAGCAGTTTAGAAGGAGTCGGATATGGCTACACCTTC.

The chain uses TRBV3-1 (or the pseudogene TRBV3-2) and TRBJ1-2, with a tentative D call TRBD1 (6 bases). The CDR3 loop spans 17 amino acids. Between the trimmed V and J ends, which lost 1 base and 6 bases, there was a span of 21 bases. Germline lookup yields CDR1 LGHDT and CDR2 YNNKEL (reference sequence). The CDR3 protein is CASSQGPPQGKPHGYTF. The CDR3 DNA is TGTGCCAGCAGCCAAGGGCCCCCCCAGGGGAAACCTCATGGCTACACCTTC.